This entry lists 19 T cell receptor beta chains sequenced from one sample in a study of cytomegalovirus exposure and HLA in healthy donors. The PCR ran on 60 Vbeta and 13 Jbeta primers. Profiling relied on immunoSEQ multiplex PCR, and the TCRdb table lists in-frame clones only, not all of them. The repertoire holds some 180,000 clones, roughly 9.5% seen once, with 1% to 1.5% in the top ten. Source material: PBMCs. Receptors were obtained from a woman aged 30 to 39 in good health and CMV-seropositive.

In DNA form, the CDR3 reads TGTGCCAGTAAGCAGGACGGCAGGGGAAATGAAAAACTGTTTTTT. This gives the protein CASKQDGRGNEKLFF. V gene TRBV19 combines with J gene TRBJ1-4; D perhaps matches TRBD1 (6 bases). Trimming took off 7 bases at V and 5 bases at J, with 17 bases between the two ends. Germline V gene data show CDR1 as LNHDA and CDR2 as SQIVND (reference sequence). This CDR3 has 15 amino acids.

This clone was counted a few times. The chain is built from TRBV6-1 and TRBJ2-2; TRBD1 agrees at 8 bases. Per the germline V gene, CDR1 is MNHNS and CDR2 is SASEGT. The CDR3 runs to 16 residues. V lost 4 bases to trimming and J lost 4 bases; unmatched junction nucleotides: 8. CDR3 in amino acids: CASSGRTGPFTGELFF. The DNA for the CDR3 is TGTGCCAGCAGTGGCAGGACAGGGCCCTTCACCGGGGAGCTGTTTTTT.

On this clone: The junction differs from germline at one of its ends, possibly a read error. The rearrangement joins TRBV6-5 to TRBJ1-5, with 8 bases that match TRBD1. This CDR3 is built from 13 residues. The V gene's germline CDR1 is MNHEY and CDR2 SVGAGI. Here the CDR3 reads CAAGQGNNKPQHF. The DNA for the CDR3 is TGTGCCGCCGGACAGGGCAACAATAAGCCCCAGCATTTT.

The rearrangement joins TRBV2 to TRBJ1-2; D might be TRBD1 (5 bases). Germline V CDR1 and CDR2: SNHLY, FYNNEI. The V gene lost 5 bases and the J gene lost 0 bases, with 16 bases spanning the gap. The CDR3 contains 16 residues. CDR3: CASSPTATRANYGYTF. The DNA of the CDR3 is TGTGCCAGCAGTCCCACCGCGACCAGGGCTAACTATGGCTACACCTTC.

The chain links TRBV2 to TRBJ2-5; D is undetermined. The CDR3 spans 10 residues. Germline values: CDR1 SNHLY, CDR2 FYNNEI. The V end lost 4 bases, the J end lost 6 bases, and 3 bases lay between the germline ends. CDR3 bases: TGTGCCAGCAGTGGTAAGACCCAGTACTTC. This translates into CASSGKTQYF.

This chain uses TRBV5-6 with TRBJ2-7, with D unresolved. The germline V and J ends were trimmed by 4 bases and 0 bases, with 5 bases remaining between them. The CDR3 spans 12 residues. Germline V gene lookup returns CDR1 SGHDT and CDR2 YYEEEE. CDR3 in amino acids: CASSRASYEQYF. CDR3 DNA: TGTGCCAGCAGCCGCGCCTCCTACGAGCAGTACTTC.

This rearrangement joins TRBV7-9 to TRBJ2-3; 10 positions agree with TRBD2. The CDR3 runs 16 residues. Germline V CDR1 and CDR2: SEHNR, FQNEAQ (reference sequence). The junction had 4 bases not matched to a gene; V was cut back by 1 base and J by 3 bases. The CDR3 sequence: CASSLGLAGTTDTQYF. Here the CDR3 DNA reads TGTGCCAGCAGCTTAGGACTAGCGGGCACAACAGATACGCAGTATTTT. The whole variable domain, filled in from reference TRBV7-9 and TRBJ2-3, reads DTGVSQNPRHKITKRGQNVTFRCDPISEHNRLYWYRQTLGQGPEFLTYFQNEAQLEKSRLLSDRFSAERPKGSFSTLEIQRTEQGDSAMYLCASSLGLAGTTDTQYFGPGTRLTVL.

This chain uses TRBV4-2 with TRBJ2-1, with TRBD2 identical over 8 bases. Unmatched junction bases numbered 11, after V lost 2 bases and J lost 5 bases. The CDR3 is 17 residues long. Germline CDR1 is LGHNA and CDR2 is YNFKEQ. The CDR3: CASSQWTSGSGDNEQFF. The DNA of the CDR3 is TGTGCCAGCAGCCAATGGACGAGCGGGAGTGGCGACAATGAGCAGTTCTTC.

This rearrangement joins TRBV10-3 to TRBJ1-2, with D possibly being TRBD1 (6 bases). The germline CDR1 and CDR2 sequences are ENHRY and SYGVKD. V was cut by 7 bases and J by 8 bases, with 11 bases left in between. This CDR3 has 11 amino acids. The CDR3 DNA follows: TGTGCCATCATGGCAGGGGACGGCTACACCTTC. Translated, it gives CAIMAGDGYTF.

This clone was counted a few times. In DNA, the CDR3 is TGTGCCAGCAGTCCGTGGGGCGGACTAGCGCCAAACAATGAGCAGTTCTTC. Its protein is CASSPWGGLAPNNEQFF. The rearrangement uses TRBV9 and TRBJ2-1; TRBD2 agrees at 9 bases. Germline-derived CDR1 and CDR2 are SGDLS and YYNGEE. This CDR3 spans 17 amino acids. Unmatched junction bases numbered 14, after V lost 5 bases and J lost 5 bases.

The gene calls are TRBV2 and TRBJ1-5; D is ambiguous. From germline, CDR1 is SNHLY and CDR2 FYNNEI. CDR3 size: 14 residues. Trimming pared 5 bases from V and 4 bases from J, leaving 12 bases between. The CDR3 DNA follows: TGTGCCAGCAGTCTACGGGAGGGAAATCAGCCCCAGCATTTT. Amino acids: CASSLREGNQPQHF.

This clone was seen more than once but under ten times. J is TRBJ2-5 and V is TRBV14, with D perhaps TRBD2 (7 bases). Deletions cut 0 bases from V and 7 bases from J, with 18 bases between. The CDR3 loop spans 16 amino acids. CDR1 and CDR2 (germline): SGHDN, FVKESK. The CDR3 here is CASSQDRGAPFWTQYF. The CDR3, as DNA: TGTGCCAGCAGCCAAGATCGGGGGGCCCCGTTTTGGACCCAGTACTTC.

This clone has more than one count but fewer than ten. This chain uses TRBV6-1 with TRBJ1-5; 8 bases map to TRBD1. Germline CDR1 is MNHNS and CDR2 is SASEGT. The trim removed 7 bases at V and 11 bases at J, leaving 16 bases unmatched. The CDR3 has 15 residues. CDR3 nucleotide sequence: TGTGCCAGCACCGTCGACAGGGGTCCCCCGCTGACCCAGCATTTT. Residues: CASTVDRGPPLTQHF.

V gene TRBV7-2 combines with J gene TRBJ2-1; 8 bases map to TRBD2. Germline V gene data show CDR1 as SGHTA and CDR2 as FQGNSA. With 5 bases clipped from V and 4 bases from J, the junction kept 10 bases outside the gene matches. This CDR3 is built from 16 residues. In nucleotides, the CDR3 is TGTGCCAGCAGCCCGGGCGGGACTAGTTTGTACAATGAGCAGTTCTTC. This translates into CASSPGGTSLYNEQFF.

The chain employs TRBV10-3 and TRBJ2-5; weak D call: TRBD2 (6 bases). CDR3 length: 14 residues. V was clipped by 8 bases and J by 1 base, with 14 bases between them. In germline, CDR1 is ENHRY, CDR2 SYGVKD. The CDR3 DNA sequence: TGTGCCATCGGACGTAGCGGCGTCCAAGAGACCCAGTACTTC. It codes for CAIGRSGVQETQYF.

The rearrangement links TRBV7-9 to TRBJ2-3, with a weak D call TRBD2 (7 bases). The CDR3 extends over 14 amino acids. Trimming removed 8 bases at V and 2 bases at J, with 14 bases between. Per the germline V gene, CDR1 is SEHNR and CDR2 is FQNEAQ (reference sequence). The CDR3 DNA reads TGTGCCAGCGGGGGGGCGGGAGCCACAGATACGCAGTATTTT. Its protein is CASGGAGATDTQYF.

This clone was counted a few times. CDR3 protein: CASSLGDRVNGYTF. DNA for the CDR3: TGTGCCAGCAGCTTAGGGGACAGGGTGAATGGCTACACCTTC. The chain has TRBV7-3 and TRBJ1-2; 9 positions match TRBD1. The CDR3 has 14 amino acids. The germline V gene encodes CDR1 SGHTA and CDR2 FQGTGA. V shed 2 bases and J 6 bases; nucleotides not matched to a gene: 4.

For this clone: Lacking the conserved final phenylalanine or tryptophan, this CDR3 likely reflects a read error. The chain links TRBV7-9 to TRBJ1-1; 9 bases line up with TRBD1. CDR3 length equals 15 residues. Losses at the gene ends were 5 bases for V and 6 bases for J; bases not matched to a gene: 10. Looked up from germline, CDR1 is SEHNR and CDR2 is FQNEAQ (reference sequence). CDR3 loop: CASSLLPGQGPEAFV. Written as DNA, the CDR3 is TGTGCCAGCAGCCTATTACCGGGACAGGGTCCTGAAGCTTTCGTT.

This clone was seen more than once but under ten times. The DNA for the CDR3 is TGTGCCAGCAGCTCTCGACAGGGGAGAGAGCAGTACTTC. It yields the protein CASSSRQGREQYF. V is TRBV7-2 and J is TRBJ2-7; 8 positions agree with TRBD1. Germline-derived CDR1 and CDR2 are SGHTA and FQGNSA. The CDR3 extends over 13 amino acids. With V trimmed by 4 bases and J by 7 bases, 6 bases remained unmatched.